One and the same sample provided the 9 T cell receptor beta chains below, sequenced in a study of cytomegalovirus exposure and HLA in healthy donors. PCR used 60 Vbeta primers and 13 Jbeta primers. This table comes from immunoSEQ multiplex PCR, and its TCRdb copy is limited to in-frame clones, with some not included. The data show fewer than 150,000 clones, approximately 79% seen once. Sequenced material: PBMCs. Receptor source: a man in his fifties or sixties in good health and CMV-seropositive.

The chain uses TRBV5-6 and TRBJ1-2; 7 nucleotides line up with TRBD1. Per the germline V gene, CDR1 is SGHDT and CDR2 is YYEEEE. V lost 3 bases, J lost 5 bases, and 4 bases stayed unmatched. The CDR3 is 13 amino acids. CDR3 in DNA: TGTGCCAGCAGCTCCGACAGGGATTATGGCTACACCTTC. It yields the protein CASSSDRDYGYTF.

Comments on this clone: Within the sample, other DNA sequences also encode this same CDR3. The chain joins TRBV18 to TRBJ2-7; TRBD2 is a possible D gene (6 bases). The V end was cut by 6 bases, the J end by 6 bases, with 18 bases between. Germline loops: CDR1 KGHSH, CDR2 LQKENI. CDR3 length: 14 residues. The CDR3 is CASSPRESDVEQYF. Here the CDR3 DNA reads TGTGCCAGCTCCCCTCGGGAGTCGGACGTCGAGCAGTACTTC. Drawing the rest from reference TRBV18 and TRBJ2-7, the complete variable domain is NAGVMQNPRHLVRRRGQEARLRCSPMKGHSHVYWYRQLPEEGLKFMVYLQKENIIDESGMPKERFSAEFPKEGPSILRIQQVVRGDSAAYFCASSPRESDVEQYFGPGTRLTVT.

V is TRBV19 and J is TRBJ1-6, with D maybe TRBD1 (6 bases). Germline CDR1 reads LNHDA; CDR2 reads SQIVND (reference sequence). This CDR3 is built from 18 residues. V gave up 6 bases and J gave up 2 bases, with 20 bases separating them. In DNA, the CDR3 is TGTGCCAGTAGCGTCCTGGGAGGGGGGCGGACCTATAATTCACCCCTCCACTTT. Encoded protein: CASSVLGGGRTYNSPLHF.

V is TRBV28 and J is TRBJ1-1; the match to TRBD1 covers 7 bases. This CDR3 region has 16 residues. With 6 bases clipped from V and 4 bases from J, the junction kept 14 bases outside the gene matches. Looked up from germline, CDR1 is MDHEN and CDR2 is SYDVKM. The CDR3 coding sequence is TGTGCCAGCAGCGGCTCCGGGGCAGGGGGTCTCACTGAAGCTTTCTTT. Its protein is CASSGSGAGGLTEAFF.

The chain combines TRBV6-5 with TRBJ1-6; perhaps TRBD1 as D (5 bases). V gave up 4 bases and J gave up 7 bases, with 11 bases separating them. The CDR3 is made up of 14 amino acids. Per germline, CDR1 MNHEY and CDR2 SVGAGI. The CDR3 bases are TGTGCCAGCAGTTTAACAGGACAAAATTCACCCCTCCACTTT. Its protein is CASSLTGQNSPLHF.

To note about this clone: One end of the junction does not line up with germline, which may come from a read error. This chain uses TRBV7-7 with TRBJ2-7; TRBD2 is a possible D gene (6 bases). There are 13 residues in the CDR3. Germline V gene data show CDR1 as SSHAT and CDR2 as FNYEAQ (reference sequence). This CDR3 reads CASSPSGGYEQYF. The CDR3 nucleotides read TGTGCTAGCAGCCCGTCCGGGGGCTACGAGCAGTACTTC.

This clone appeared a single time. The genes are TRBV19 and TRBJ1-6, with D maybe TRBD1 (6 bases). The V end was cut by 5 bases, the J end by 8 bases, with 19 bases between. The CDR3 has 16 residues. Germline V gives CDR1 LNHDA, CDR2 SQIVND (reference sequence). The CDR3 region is CASSLASWGLDSPLHF. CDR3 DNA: TGTGCCAGTAGTCTAGCTAGTTGGGGGCTGGATTCACCCCTCCACTTT.

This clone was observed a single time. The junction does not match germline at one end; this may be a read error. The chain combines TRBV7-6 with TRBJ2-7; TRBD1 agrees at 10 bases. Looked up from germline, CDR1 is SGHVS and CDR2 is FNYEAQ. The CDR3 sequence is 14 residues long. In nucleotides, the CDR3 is TGTGCCAGCAGCCACGGACAGGGGGACTACGAGCAGCACTTC. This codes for CASSHGQGDYEQHF.

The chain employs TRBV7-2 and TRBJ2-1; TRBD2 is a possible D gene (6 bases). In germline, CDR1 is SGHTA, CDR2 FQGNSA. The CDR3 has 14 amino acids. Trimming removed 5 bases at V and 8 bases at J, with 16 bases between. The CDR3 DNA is TGTGCCAGCAGCACCCGACTAGATTGGGATGAGCAGTTCTTC. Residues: CASSTRLDWDEQFF. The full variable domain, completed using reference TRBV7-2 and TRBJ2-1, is GAGVSQSPSNKVTEKGKDVELRCDPISGHTALYWYRQSLGQGLEFLIYFQGNSAPDKSGLPSDRFSAERTGGSVSTLTIQRTQQEDSAVYLCASSTRLDWDEQFFGPGTRLTVL.